This is a list of T cell receptor beta chains from one sample in a study of blood T cell repertoires in COVID-19. Assay used: immunoSEQ multiplex PCR; TCRdb lists only in-frame clones, some missing. The table has a few hundred thousand clones, roughly nine tenths seen once. The sample consisted of PBMCs or T cells enriched from blood (not recorded which). These TCRs come from a man in his late teens or twenties who had recovered from COVID-19. Both conserved end residues are part of each CDR3. Fields, in order: V gene, clone size, D gene, J gene, CDR3 DNA, CDR3 protein. A D gene is named only where the DNA matches it firmly. Expanded clones get a size class; other rows say once, few or many, or leave the size out.

V gene: TRBV5-1
clone size: -
D gene: -
J gene: TRBJ2-5
CDR3 DNA: TGCGCCAGCAGCTTGACGCCAGCGCCGGAAGAGACCCAGTACTTC
CDR3 protein: CASSLTPAPEETQYF

V gene: TRBV7-6
clone size: once
D gene: TRBD1
J gene: TRBJ1-1
CDR3 DNA: TGTGCCAGCAGCCAAAGGGGACAGGGCGCGAACACTGAAGCTTTCTTT
CDR3 protein: CASSQRGQGANTEAFF

V gene: TRBV5-1
clone size: -
D gene: TRBD2
J gene: TRBJ2-7
CDR3 DNA: TGCGCCAGCAGCCGGGGGGACCTCGAGCAGTACTTC
CDR3 protein: CASSRGDLEQYF

V gene: TRBV7-9
clone size: -
D gene: -
J gene: TRBJ1-1
CDR3 DNA: TGTGCCAGCAGGTCGCAGGGAACCACTGAAGCTTTCTTT
CDR3 protein: CASRSQGTTEAFF

V gene: TRBV28
clone size: -
D gene: TRBD1
J gene: TRBJ1-4
CDR3 DNA: TGTGCCAGCAGTTTATATAGGACAGGGGAGAGCCATAATGAAAAACTGTTTTTT
CDR3 protein: CASSLYRTGESHNEKLFF

V gene: TRBV7-3
clone size: -
D gene: -
J gene: TRBJ2-2
CDR3 DNA: TGTGCCAGCAGCTTACGGCGGGCCGGGGAGCTGTTTTTT
CDR3 protein: CASSLRRAGELFF

V gene: TRBV18
clone size: -
D gene: TRBD1
J gene: TRBJ1-5
CDR3 DNA: TGTGCCAGCTCCCTCGACAGGGTTAAGCCCCAGCATTTT
CDR3 protein: CASSLDRVKPQHF

V gene: TRBV2
clone size: -
D gene: -
J gene: TRBJ2-7
CDR3 DNA: TGTGCCAGCAGGGGCAACTACGAGCAGTACTTC
CDR3 protein: CASRGNYEQYF

V gene: TRBV29-1
clone size: -
D gene: -
J gene: TRBJ2-3
CDR3 DNA: TGCAGCGCTGGGACTTTGTTAACAGATACGCAGTATTTT
CDR3 protein: CSAGTLLTDTQYF

V gene: TRBV2
clone size: -
D gene: -
J gene: TRBJ2-7
CDR3 DNA: TGTGCCAGCAGCGGCGACAGATACTCCTACGAGCAGTACTTC
CDR3 protein: CASSGDRYSYEQYF

V gene: TRBV29-1
clone size: -
D gene: TRBD1
J gene: TRBJ1-5
CDR3 DNA: TGCAGCGTTGTAGAAACAGGGGGCCGCAATCAGCCCCAGCATTTT
CDR3 protein: CSVVETGGRNQPQHF

V gene: TRBV5-6
clone size: -
D gene: TRBD1
J gene: TRBJ1-6
CDR3 DNA: TGTGCCAGCAGCCTTACTTGGCAGAGCGGGACAGGGGCGAAGTCACCCCTCCACTTT
CDR3 protein: CASSLTWQSGTGAKSPLHF

V gene: TRBV18
clone size: -
D gene: -
J gene: TRBJ2-7
CDR3 DNA: TGTGCCAGCTCCCCGTTCTACGAGCAGTACTTC
CDR3 protein: CASSPFYEQYF

V gene: TRBV3-1/TRBV3-2
clone size: -
D gene: -
J gene: TRBJ1-4
CDR3 DNA: TGTGCCAGCAGCCAAGATCTCTCAGGGTTTAGGGAAAAACTGTTTTTT
CDR3 protein: CASSQDLSGFREKLFF

V gene: TRBV19
clone size: -
D gene: TRBD2
J gene: TRBJ2-2
CDR3 DNA: TGTGCCAGTAGCCACACTAGCGTCGCCGGGGAGCTGTTTTTT
CDR3 protein: CASSHTSVAGELFF

V gene: TRBV11-2
clone size: -
D gene: -
J gene: TRBJ2-3
CDR3 DNA: TGTGCCAGCAGCTCCGCTAGCGCAGATACGCAGTATTTT
CDR3 protein: CASSSASADTQYF

V gene: TRBV2
clone size: -
D gene: -
J gene: TRBJ1-1
CDR3 DNA: TGTGCCAGCAGGAGTGACGGGGGTGCGAACACTGAAGCTTTCTTT
CDR3 protein: CASRSDGGANTEAFF

V gene: TRBV28
clone size: -
D gene: TRBD2
J gene: TRBJ2-7
CDR3 DNA: TGTGCCAGCAGTCTATCCTCTAGCGGAAAGTTTTACGAGCAGTACTTC
CDR3 protein: CASSLSSSGKFYEQYF

V gene: TRBV5-1
clone size: -
D gene: TRBD2
J gene: TRBJ2-7
CDR3 DNA: TGCGCCAGCAGCGCTAGCGGGTCCTACGAGCAGTACTTC
CDR3 protein: CASSASGSYEQYF

V gene: TRBV7-9
clone size: -
D gene: TRBD1
J gene: TRBJ2-1
CDR3 DNA: TGTGCCAGCAGCTCTGGACAGGGTCGGGGCAATGAGCAGTTCTTC
CDR3 protein: CASSSGQGRGNEQFF

V gene: TRBV6-2/TRBV6-3
clone size: -
D gene: -
J gene: TRBJ2-5
CDR3 DNA: TGTGCCAGCAGTCCGCCTATGGGCCGCCAAGAGACCCAGTACTTC
CDR3 protein: CASSPPMGRQETQYF

V gene: TRBV4-3
clone size: -
D gene: TRBD1
J gene: TRBJ1-5
CDR3 DNA: TGCGCCAGCAGCCAAGATGGGGGACAGGGGGGACAGCCCCAGCATTTT
CDR3 protein: CASSQDGGQGGQPQHF

V gene: TRBV6-5
clone size: -
D gene: TRBD1
J gene: TRBJ2-7
CDR3 DNA: TGTGCCAGCCCAAGGGGGCGCGAGCAGTACTTC
CDR3 protein: CASPRGREQYF

V gene: TRBV5-1
clone size: -
D gene: -
J gene: TRBJ1-5
CDR3 DNA: TGCGCCAGCAGCTTGGGGAGGAGCCAGCCCCAGCATTTT
CDR3 protein: CASSLGRSQPQHF

V gene: TRBV6-5
clone size: -
D gene: TRBD1
J gene: TRBJ1-5
CDR3 DNA: TGTGCCAGCAGTTTGAACCGGGACAGGGCTCCTCAGCCCCAGCATTTT
CDR3 protein: CASSLNRDRAPQPQHF

V gene: TRBV2
clone size: -
D gene: -
J gene: TRBJ2-5
CDR3 DNA: TGTGCCAGCAGTCAGGACAGCGGAGAGACCCAGTACTTC
CDR3 protein: CASSQDSGETQYF

V gene: TRBV6-5
clone size: -
D gene: TRBD1
J gene: TRBJ1-1
CDR3 DNA: TGTGCCAGCAGTTACCAAAGGGGGCTGAACACTGAAGCTTTCTTT
CDR3 protein: CASSYQRGLNTEAFF

V gene: TRBV30
clone size: once
D gene: -
J gene: TRBJ1-1
CDR3 DNA: TGTGCCTGGTGCCCAGGGACAAACACTGAAGCTTTCTTT
CDR3 protein: CAWCPGTNTEAFF

V gene: TRBV15
clone size: -
D gene: -
J gene: TRBJ1-1
CDR3 DNA: TGTGCCACCAGCTCCGGAGGGCGCGGGGATCGAAACACTGAAGCTTTCTTT
CDR3 protein: CATSSGGRGDRNTEAFF

V gene: TRBV18
clone size: -
D gene: -
J gene: TRBJ1-1
CDR3 DNA: TGTGCCAGCTCAATGTCGGCAGGGGATCTGGACACTGAAGCTTTCTTT
CDR3 protein: CASSMSAGDLDTEAFF

V gene: TRBV11-2
clone size: once
D gene: TRBD1
J gene: TRBJ1-2
CDR3 DNA: TGTGCCAGCAGCCCCTTACAGGGGAGGTGGTATGGCTACACCTTC
CDR3 protein: CASSPLQGRWYGYTF

V gene: TRBV20-1
clone size: once
D gene: -
J gene: TRBJ1-1
CDR3 DNA: TGCAGTGCTCCCCAGGTAGGCCTCGCTTTCTTT
CDR3 protein: CSAPQVGLAFF

V gene: TRBV7-9
clone size: -
D gene: TRBD1
J gene: TRBJ1-3
CDR3 DNA: TGTGCCAGCAGCCCAGTCGAGACAGGGGCTGGAAACACCATATATTTT
CDR3 protein: CASSPVETGAGNTIYF

V gene: TRBV24-1
clone size: -
D gene: -
J gene: TRBJ2-7
CDR3 DNA: TGTGCCACCAGCACCCCCGGGGTCCAAGAGCAGTACTTC
CDR3 protein: CATSTPGVQEQYF

V gene: TRBV19
clone size: -
D gene: -
J gene: TRBJ1-2
CDR3 DNA: TGTGCCAGTAGTATGAGCGGTTCAGCTAACTATGGCTACACCTTC
CDR3 protein: CASSMSGSANYGYTF

V gene: TRBV5-8
clone size: -
D gene: TRBD2
J gene: TRBJ2-7
CDR3 DNA: TGTGCCAGCAGCTTGGCTAGCGGGGGGCCCTACGAGCAGTACTTC
CDR3 protein: CASSLASGGPYEQYF

V gene: TRBV5-1
clone size: -
D gene: TRBD1
J gene: TRBJ2-7
CDR3 DNA: TGCGCCAGCAGGCCAGCGGGACAGGGCTCCTACGAGCAGTACTTC
CDR3 protein: CASRPAGQGSYEQYF

V gene: TRBV25-1
clone size: -
D gene: -
J gene: TRBJ2-4
CDR3 DNA: TGTGCCAGCAGTGGGGGGCTTATAGCCAAAAACATTCAGTACTTC
CDR3 protein: CASSGGLIAKNIQYF

V gene: TRBV4-1
clone size: -
D gene: -
J gene: TRBJ1-1
CDR3 DNA: TGCGCCAGCAGCCAAGATACATCGGGTAGTAACACTGAAGCTTTCTTT
CDR3 protein: CASSQDTSGSNTEAFF

V gene: TRBV29-1
clone size: -
D gene: TRBD1
J gene: TRBJ1-2
CDR3 DNA: TGCAGCGTTGTAGGGGGACAGATATATGGCTACACCTTC
CDR3 protein: CSVVGGQIYGYTF

V gene: TRBV6-5
clone size: -
D gene: -
J gene: TRBJ1-2
CDR3 DNA: TGTGCCAGCAGTTACCATTCGGGGATTTTCTATGGCTACACCTTC
CDR3 protein: CASSYHSGIFYGYTF

V gene: TRBV4-2
clone size: -
D gene: -
J gene: TRBJ2-7
CDR3 DNA: TGTGCCAGCAGCCAAGGCTACTACGAGCAGTACTTC
CDR3 protein: CASSQGYYEQYF

V gene: TRBV28
clone size: -
D gene: -
J gene: TRBJ1-5
CDR3 DNA: TGTGCCAGCCATTCTCAGCAGAGGACAAGCAATCAGCCCCAGCATTTT
CDR3 protein: CASHSQQRTSNQPQHF

V gene: TRBV27
clone size: once
D gene: TRBD1
J gene: TRBJ1-6
CDR3 DNA: TGTGCCAGCAGTTTATCGCAGGGGGCGCATTCACCCCTCCACTTT
CDR3 protein: CASSLSQGAHSPLHF

V gene: TRBV7-9
clone size: -
D gene: TRBD2
J gene: TRBJ2-5
CDR3 DNA: TGTGCCAGCAGCTGGGGACTAGCGGGGGAGACCCAGTACTTC
CDR3 protein: CASSWGLAGETQYF

V gene: TRBV20-1
clone size: -
D gene: -
J gene: TRBJ1-1
CDR3 DNA: TGCAGTGCTAGTGCCGGCGGCACTGAAGCTTTCTTT
CDR3 protein: CSASAGGTEAFF

V gene: TRBV7-9
clone size: -
D gene: TRBD1
J gene: TRBJ2-5
CDR3 DNA: TGTGCCAGCAGCCTCGCAGCAGGGGGCGAAGAGACCCAGTACTTC
CDR3 protein: CASSLAAGGEETQYF

V gene: TRBV3-1/TRBV3-2
clone size: -
D gene: TRBD2
J gene: TRBJ2-3
CDR3 DNA: TGTGCCAGCAGTCTAAGGTCTAGCGGGAACACAGATACGCAGTATTTT
CDR3 protein: CASSLRSSGNTDTQYF

V gene: TRBV5-1
clone size: -
D gene: TRBD1
J gene: TRBJ2-2
CDR3 DNA: TGCGCCAGCAGCATGACAGGGGCCACCGGGGAGCTGTTTTTT
CDR3 protein: CASSMTGATGELFF

V gene: TRBV19
clone size: -
D gene: -
J gene: TRBJ2-3
CDR3 DNA: TGTGCCAGTAGTCTAGGGTCGGGGGGCAAATTTAGCACAGATACGCAGTATTTT
CDR3 protein: CASSLGSGGKFSTDTQYF

V gene: TRBV28
clone size: -
D gene: TRBD1
J gene: TRBJ1-5
CDR3 DNA: TGTGCCAGCAGTCCAAGGGCCGGGACAGGGAGTCAGCCCCAGCATTTT
CDR3 protein: CASSPRAGTGSQPQHF

V gene: TRBV27
clone size: -
D gene: -
J gene: TRBJ2-5
CDR3 DNA: TGTGCCAGCAGTTTTTCGGGATTAGGGACCCAGTACTTC
CDR3 protein: CASSFSGLGTQYF

V gene: TRBV27
clone size: -
D gene: -
J gene: TRBJ2-1
CDR3 DNA: TGTGCCAGCAGTTCACGCCTAAGGCGGAGCAATGAGCAGTTCTTC
CDR3 protein: CASSSRLRRSNEQFF

V gene: TRBV7-9
clone size: -
D gene: TRBD1
J gene: TRBJ1-2
CDR3 DNA: TGTGCCAGCAGCATCGGACAGGGGAGCTATGGCTACACCTTC
CDR3 protein: CASSIGQGSYGYTF

V gene: TRBV7-2
clone size: -
D gene: -
J gene: TRBJ1-5
CDR3 DNA: TGTGCCAGCAGCTTAGATGGCCAGCCCCAGCATTTT
CDR3 protein: CASSLDGQPQHF

V gene: TRBV11-2
clone size: -
D gene: -
J gene: TRBJ1-2
CDR3 DNA: TGTGCCAGCAGCTTAGATGGAGGGTTTGGCTACACCTTC
CDR3 protein: CASSLDGGFGYTF

V gene: TRBV9
clone size: -
D gene: -
J gene: TRBJ2-5
CDR3 DNA: TGTGCCAGCAGCGTAAGGGGGGGGTTAGAGACCCAGTACTTC
CDR3 protein: CASSVRGGLETQYF

V gene: TRBV5-4
clone size: -
D gene: TRBD2
J gene: TRBJ2-7
CDR3 DNA: TGTGCCAGCAGCCCCGAACGGGGAGGGGAGCAGTACTTC
CDR3 protein: CASSPERGGEQYF

V gene: TRBV19
clone size: -
D gene: -
J gene: TRBJ1-1
CDR3 DNA: TGTGCCAGTAGTATTCAGGGGAACACTGAAGCTTTCTTT
CDR3 protein: CASSIQGNTEAFF